This T cell receptor (beta chain) is from a study of CD8+ T cells in alopecia areata. Study-level information: Treatment comprised oral tofacitinib, 5 to 10 mg twice daily, in treated patients.

Regarding treatment: oral pan-JAK inhibitor, 5-10 mg twice daily. Peripheral blood, together with lesional scalp punch biopsies, was collected from alopecia areata patients. The CDR3 length is 17 residues. V lost 0 bases to trimming and J lost 5 bases; unmatched junction nucleotides: 13. Germline V gene sequence: CDR1 LGHNA, CDR2 YSLEER. Study-wide findings and caveats: Higher clonality than in normal scalp was seen in lesional scalp, especially alopecia totalis/universalis. Relative to mice, TCR sharing across patients was less clear, a difference possibly HLA-related.

Comments on this clone: Its specificity is unknown.

cDNA serving as the sequencing template came from extracted, reverse transcribed RNA. Measured with immunoSEQ multiplex PCR; TCRdb has only the in-frame clones, and not every one. The sample shows some 150,000 clones, around four fifths of them seen only once. The sequence came from a human donor with alopecia areata. The V call is TRBV4-3, the J call TRBJ2-7, with TRBD1 matching 7 bases. Sequenced here: CD8+ T cells sorted from blood, sampled at week 4, from a patient treated with tofacitinib. The CDR3 region is CASSQDSTPTGSDEQYF. CDR3 in DNA: TGCGCCAGCAGCCAAGATTCCACCCCGACAGGGAGCGACGAGCAGTACTTC.